A single sample gave rise to the 24 T cell receptor beta chains below, sequenced in a study of cytomegalovirus exposure and HLA in healthy donors. TCRdb keeps only in-frame clones here, not all; method: immunoSEQ multiplex PCR. The repertoire holds under 130,000 clones, with 70% to 90% as singletons. The material sequenced was PBMCs. These receptors were taken from a woman aged 18-29 years in good health and CMV-seropositive.

V is TRBV7-9 and J is TRBJ2-5; the D gene is possibly TRBD1 (5 bases). CDR1 and CDR2 from the germline V gene are SEHNR and FQNEAQ (reference sequence). Trimming stripped 1 base from V and 5 bases from J, with 17 bases between. This CDR3 region has 16 residues. The CDR3 sequence: CASSLVQGTNFETQYF. In DNA form, the CDR3 reads TGTGCCAGCAGCTTAGTGCAGGGAACTAACTTTGAGACCCAGTACTTC.

V gene TRBV27 combines with J gene TRBJ1-5; 10 bases agree with TRBD1. Germline loops: CDR1 MNHEY, CDR2 SMNVEV (reference sequence). Trimming took 0 bases from V and 4 from J; bases not matched to a gene: 9. This CDR3 region has 18 residues. CDR3 region: CASSLSRQGAGANQPQHF. The DNA for the CDR3 is TGTGCCAGCAGTTTATCGCGACAGGGGGCAGGGGCAAATCAGCCCCAGCATTTT.

The V gene is TRBV18, the J gene TRBJ2-1, with 9 bases that match TRBD1. The CDR3 totals 15 residues. V was pared by 3 bases and J by 5 bases, with 5 bases of the junction left unmatched. Germline lookup yields CDR1 KGHSH and CDR2 LQKENI. The CDR3 sequence: CASSPAGQGNNEQFF. In DNA form, the CDR3 reads TGTGCCAGCTCACCGGCCGGACAGGGGAACAATGAGCAGTTCTTC.

V is TRBV7-2 and J is TRBJ2-7, with 10 bases fitting TRBD1. Trimming took 3 bases from V and 3 from J; bases not matched to a gene: 2. The CDR3 runs to 14 residues. Germline V gene data show CDR1 as SGHTA and CDR2 as FQGNSA. CDR3 amino acids: CASSFRDRGYEQYF. CDR3 nucleotide sequence: TGTGCCAGCAGCTTCCGGGACAGGGGCTACGAGCAGTACTTC.

The J gene is TRBJ2-3, the V gene TRBV28, with TRBD2 matching over 7 bases. This CDR3 contains 14 residues. Losses at the gene ends were 7 bases for V and 1 base for J; bases not matched to a gene: 5. Germline loops: CDR1 MDHEN, CDR2 SYDVKM. CDR3 sequence (DNA): TGTGCCAGCATAGGGGCGGGGGGCACAGATACGCAGTATTTT. It yields the protein CASIGAGGTDTQYF.

V gene TRBV7-9 combines with J gene TRBJ1-6, with TRBD1 as a possible D gene (5 bases). The CDR3 is 15 residues long. Germline lookup yields CDR1 SEHNR and CDR2 FQNEAQ (reference sequence). V shed 8 bases and J shed 7 bases, with 18 bases lying between them. The CDR3 sequence: CASGHGGVSNSPLHF. The CDR3 DNA reads TGTGCCAGCGGACACGGGGGGGTCTCAAATTCACCCCTCCACTTT.

In regard to this clone: Other DNA sequences in this specimen translate into the identical CDR3. This chain connects TRBV28 to TRBJ1-5; D is perhaps TRBD1 (5 bases). With 4 bases removed from V and 7 bases from J, the gap between germline ends came to 11 bases. The CDR3 covers 13 residues. CDR1 and CDR2 (germline): MDHEN, SYDVKM. The CDR3 nucleotides read TGTGCCAGCAGTTCGCAGGGTCTCCAGCCCCAGCATTTT. Translated, it gives CASSSQGLQPQHF.

This chain uses TRBV6-5 with TRBJ2-7; tentative D call: TRBD1 (5 bases). The CDR3 is made up of 13 amino acids. Trimming took 1 base from V and 6 from J, leaving 10 bases between them. CDR1 is MNHEY and CDR2 is SVGAGI in the germline V gene. CDR3 DNA sequence: TGTGCCAGCAGTTACTTACAGGCAAGCGAGCAGTACTTC. Its translation is CASSYLQASEQYF.

This clone was seen a few times. The genes are TRBV6-4 and TRBJ2-1, with a weak D call TRBD2 (6 bases). Deletions cut 0 bases from V and 3 bases from J, with 12 bases between. The CDR3 loop spans 16 amino acids. The germline gives CDR1 MRHNA, CDR2 SNTAGT. The CDR3 is CASSDSMSGDYNEQFF. The CDR3 coding sequence is TGTGCCAGCAGTGACTCGATGTCGGGGGACTACAATGAGCAGTTCTTC.

V and J are TRBV7-8 and TRBJ2-1, with 11 bases fitting TRBD2. Germline trimming cut 5 bases from V and 10 bases from J; bases unmatched to any gene: 13. Per the germline V gene, CDR1 is SGHVS and CDR2 is FQNEAQ. CDR3 length: 16 amino acids. DNA for the CDR3: TGTGCCAGCAGCCCAAGACTAGCGGGGCGAGCCCAGGAGCAGTTCTTC. It yields the protein CASSPRLAGRAQEQFF.

The chain has TRBV19 and TRBJ2-7, with 7 bases lining up with TRBD2. The germline V gene encodes CDR1 LNHDA and CDR2 SQIVND (reference sequence). With 4 bases clipped from V and 2 bases from J, the junction kept 5 bases outside the gene matches. This CDR3 is 14 amino acids long. The CDR3 coding sequence is TGTGCCAGTAGTAGGCTAGCGGATACCTACGAGCAGTACTTC. Residues: CASSRLADTYEQYF.

V and J are TRBV6-5 and TRBJ2-1, with 8 bases matching TRBD2. Trimming took 5 bases from V and 4 from J; bases not matched to a gene: 4. The CDR3 loop spans 14 amino acids. The germline V gene encodes CDR1 MNHEY and CDR2 SVGAGI. In nucleotides, the CDR3 is TGTGCCAGCAGTCGGGGGGGGTATTACAATGAGCAGTTCTTC. It is translated as CASSRGGYYNEQFF.

CDR3 sequence: CASSQADRAADTQYF. CDR3 bases: TGCGCCAGCAGCCAGGCGGACAGGGCGGCAGATACGCAGTATTTT. This chain connects TRBV5-1 to TRBJ2-3, with 8 bases aligning to TRBD1. Unmatched junction bases numbered 8, after V lost 4 bases and J lost 4 bases. The V gene's germline CDR1 is SGHRS and CDR2 YFSETQ. The CDR3 is 15 amino acids.

This clone was seen just once. This chain connects TRBV7-2 to TRBJ2-7, with TRBD2 matching over 10 bases. Per germline, CDR1 SGHTA and CDR2 FQGNSA. CDR3 length: 15 amino acids. V lost 1 base to trimming and J lost 4 bases; unmatched junction nucleotides: 4. The CDR3 DNA reads as TGTGCCAGCAGCTTAGGGCCTAGCGGGGGATACGAGCAGTACTTC. The encoded protein is CASSLGPSGGYEQYF. Full variable domain (remainder filled in from reference TRBV7-2 and TRBJ2-7): GAGVSQSPSNKVTEKGKDVELRCDPISGHTALYWYRQSLGQGLEFLIYFQGNSAPDKSGLPSDRFSAERTGGSVSTLTIQRTQQEDSAVYLCASSLGPSGGYEQYFGPGTRLTVT.

The V call is TRBV7-9, the J call TRBJ2-7, with TRBD2 identical over 8 bases. This CDR3 is 13 amino acids long. The J segment lost 3 bases and the V segment lost 3 bases, leaving 1 base of the junction unmatched. From germline, CDR1 is SEHNR and CDR2 FQNEAQ (reference sequence). DNA of the CDR3: TGTGCCAGCAGCTTGGGACTAGTCTACGAGCAGTACTTC. This encodes CASSLGLVYEQYF.

V and J are TRBV7-9 and TRBJ1-3; D is perhaps TRBD1 (6 bases). Trimming removed 4 bases at V and 0 bases at J, with 13 bases between. Germline V gene sequence: CDR1 SEHNR, CDR2 FQNEAQ (reference sequence). The CDR3 runs to 16 residues. The chain's CDR3 is CASSSTGYSSGNTIYF. The CDR3 nucleotides are TGTGCCAGCAGCTCGACAGGCTACTCCTCTGGAAACACCATATATTTT.

V gene TRBV5-5 combines with J gene TRBJ1-2, with D possibly TRBD1 on 5 matching bases. This CDR3 has 16 amino acids. Trimming removed 4 bases from V and 3 bases from J, with 19 bases in between. Germline CDR1 and CDR2: SGHKS and YYEKEE (reference sequence). CDR3 bases: TGTGCCAGCAGCACCTCACCCACGACAGAATACTATGGCTACACCTTC. Translated: CASSTSPTTEYYGYTF.

This clone has a handful of counts. The chain combines TRBV19 with TRBJ1-1; D not certain. This CDR3 region has 18 residues. Germline V gene lookup returns CDR1 LNHDA and CDR2 SQIVND (reference sequence). Deletions cut 0 bases from V and 0 bases from J, with 17 bases between. CDR3 sequence (DNA): TGTGCCAGTAGTATAGAGGGTTTGGCCGGGTCATTGAACACTGAAGCTTTCTTT. Translated: CASSIEGLAGSLNTEAFF.

The chain carries TRBV4-1 and TRBJ2-7; 11 bases match TRBD2. V was clipped by 5 bases and J by 2 bases; unmatched bases: 11. The CDR3 is made up of 17 amino acids. CDR1 MGHRA and CDR2 YSYEKL come from the germline V gene. The CDR3 here is CASSFGPSSGGTYEQYF. In nucleotides, the CDR3 is TGCGCCAGCAGCTTCGGCCCTTCTAGCGGGGGGACCTACGAGCAGTACTTC.

The chain joins TRBV11-1 to TRBJ2-3; maybe TRBD2 (5 bases). The CDR3 sequence is 14 residues long. Germline CDR1 SGHAT, CDR2 FQDESV (reference sequence). The germline V and J ends were trimmed by 6 bases and 3 bases, with 13 bases remaining between them. The CDR3 sequence: CASRKSGRTDTQYF. CDR3 coding DNA: TGTGCCAGCAGGAAAAGCGGACGGACAGATACGCAGTATTTT.

The chain carries TRBV30 and TRBJ2-6, with D perhaps matching TRBD2 (6 bases). In germline, CDR1 is GTSNPN, CDR2 SVGIG (reference sequence). With 3 bases removed from V and 0 bases from J, the gap between germline ends came to 12 bases. The CDR3 length is 16 residues. In nucleotides, the CDR3 is TGTGCCTGGAGGGGACGGGGGACCTCTGGGGCCAACGTCCTGACTTTC. Its protein is CAWRGRGTSGANVLTF. Variable domain in full (rest from reference TRBV30 and TRBJ2-6): SQTIHQWPATLVQPVGSPLSLECTVEGTSNPNLYWYRQAAGRGLQLLFYSVGIGQISSEVPQNLSASRPQDRQFILSSKKLLLSDSGFYLCAWRGRGTSGANVLTFGAGSRLTVL.

The chain combines TRBV4-2 with TRBJ1-4, with TRBD1 matching 7 bases. Germline CDR1 and CDR2: LGHNA and YNFKEQ. V shed 1 base and J 3 bases; nucleotides not matched to a gene: 2. This CDR3 is 15 amino acids long. CDR3 nucleotides: TGTGCCAGCAGCCAAGTGGGACAGTCTAATGAAAAACTGTTTTTT. It specifies CASSQVGQSNEKLFF.

The table lists this clone with a count of one. The V gene is TRBV6-5, the J gene TRBJ1-2; D is undetermined. Germline assignment: CDR1 MNHEY and CDR2 SVGAGI. V dropped 2 bases and J dropped 12 bases, with 16 bases sitting between them. The CDR3 is 13 residues long. The CDR3 DNA follows: TGTGCCAGCAGTTACCCAACTGACCTAGGAAACACCTTC. It translates to CASSYPTDLGNTF.

The chain employs TRBV5-4 and TRBJ2-7; D perhaps matches TRBD1 (6 bases). The CDR3 length is 14 residues. V shed 3 bases and J shed 0 bases, with 10 bases lying between them. Germline CDR1 SGHNT, CDR2 YYREEE (reference sequence). As DNA, the CDR3 is TGTGCCAGCAGCTGGGACACCCTCTCCTACGAGCAGTACTTC. This codes for CASSWDTLSYEQYF.